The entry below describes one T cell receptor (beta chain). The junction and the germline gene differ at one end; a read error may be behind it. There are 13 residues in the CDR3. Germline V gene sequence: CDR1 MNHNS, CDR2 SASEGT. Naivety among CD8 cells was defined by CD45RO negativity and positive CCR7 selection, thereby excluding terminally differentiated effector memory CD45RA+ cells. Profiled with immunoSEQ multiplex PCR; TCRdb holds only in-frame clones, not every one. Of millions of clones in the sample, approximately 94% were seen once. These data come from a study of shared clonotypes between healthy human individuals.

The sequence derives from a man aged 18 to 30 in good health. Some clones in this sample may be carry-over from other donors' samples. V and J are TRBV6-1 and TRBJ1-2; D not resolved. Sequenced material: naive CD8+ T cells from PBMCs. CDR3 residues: CASSGWQDGGCTF. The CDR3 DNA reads TGTGCCAGCAGTGGGTGGCAGGATGGTGGCTGCACCTTC.